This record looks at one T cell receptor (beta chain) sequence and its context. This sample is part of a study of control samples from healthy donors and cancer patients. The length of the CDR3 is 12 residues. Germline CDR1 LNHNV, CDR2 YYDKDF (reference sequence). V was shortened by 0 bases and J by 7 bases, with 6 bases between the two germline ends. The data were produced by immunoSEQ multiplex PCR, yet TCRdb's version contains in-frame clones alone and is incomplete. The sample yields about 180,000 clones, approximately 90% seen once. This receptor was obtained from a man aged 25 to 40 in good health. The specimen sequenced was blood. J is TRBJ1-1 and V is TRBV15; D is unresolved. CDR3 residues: CATSRDVSEAFF. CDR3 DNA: TGTGCCACCAGCAGAGATGTTAGTGAAGCTTTCTTT.